The following is a TCR beta chain sequence with its context. The antigen is not known. This record comes from a study of CD4+ T cells in melanoma. Germline V lookup: CDR1 SGHRS, CDR2 YFSETQ. This CDR3 has 16 residues. V was pared by 4 bases and J by 5 bases, with 20 bases between. Overall study results and limits: A reported correlation linked neoantigen-specific CD4+ T cells to CD8+, macrophage and B cell function. Reportedly, melanoma neoantigen-specific CD4+ T cells showed varied differentiation states.

Sequencing used immunoSEQ multiplex PCR; TCRdb keeps in-frame clones, though not all of them. In the table there are some 10,000 clones, around 71% of which are singletons. This clonotype was sampled from a human donor with melanoma. This chain joins TRBV5-1 and TRBJ2-3; weak D call: TRBD2 (7 bases). What was sequenced was cells from a culture (not recorded whether cultured in vitro). CDR3 nucleotide sequence: TGCGCCAGCAGCCCTCCGGGGGGAGGGGGTCAAGATACGCAGTATTTT. It specifies CASSPPGGGGQDTQYF.